The 26 T cell receptor beta chains below were found in one sample sequenced in a study of shared clonotypes between healthy human individuals. Only in-frame clones appear in the TCRdb table, and some are missing; sequencing was by immunoSEQ multiplex PCR. The top ten clones hold approximately 1.8% of a sample with 640,000 or so clones, 72% of them seen once. The sample was memory CD4+ T cells sorted from blood. The subset denotes: CD45RA-negative fraction. All receptors derive from a woman aged 25 to 45 in good health.

The chain recombines TRBV5-8 with TRBJ2-3; maybe TRBD2 (5 bases). The germline gives CDR1 SGHTS, CDR2 YDEGEE. V was clipped by 4 bases and J by 6 bases, with 15 bases between them. The CDR3 spans 14 residues. The CDR3: CASSQRDWEDTQYF. CDR3 nucleotide sequence: TGTGCCAGCAGCCAACGAGACTGGGAGGATACGCAGTATTTT.

The chain recombines TRBV18 with TRBJ2-2, with D perhaps TRBD1 (6 bases). The ends were cut back, 0 bases at V and 0 bases at J, with 14 bases in the middle. The CDR3 is made up of 18 amino acids. CDR1 is KGHSH, CDR2 LQKENI, per germline. The CDR3 bases are TGTGCCAGCTCACCACCAGGGGTTACAGGGACGAACACCGGGGAGCTGTTTTTT. Amino acid sequence: CASSPPGVTGTNTGELFF.

Note on this clone: This CDR3 is also generated by other DNA sequences in the sample. V is TRBV5-1 and J is TRBJ1-1, with D maybe TRBD1 (5 bases). V lost 3 bases, J lost 5 bases, and 11 bases lay in between. Germline assignment: CDR1 SGHRS and CDR2 YFSETQ. The CDR3 consists of 13 residues. As DNA, the CDR3 is TGCGCCAGCAGCTCTCAGGGTTTTACTGAAGCTTTCTTT. Translating gives CASSSQGFTEAFF.

The V call is TRBV27, the J call TRBJ2-2; the match to TRBD2 covers 10 bases. The CDR3 is made up of 16 amino acids. The germline V gene encodes CDR1 MNHEY and CDR2 SMNVEV (reference sequence). V was pared by 10 bases and J by 5 bases, with 13 bases of the junction left unmatched. In nucleotides, the CDR3 is TGTGCCACCAAGAAACCGGGACTAGCGTCAACCGGGGAGCTGTTTTTT. This encodes CATKKPGLASTGELFF.

In the case of this clone: A far bigger clonotype differs at one base, so this is likely a read error. The same CDR3 is also encoded by other DNA sequences in this sample. The gene calls are TRBV5-1 and TRBJ2-1; D remains unclear. From germline, CDR1 is SGHRS and CDR2 YFSETQ. The V gene lost 2 bases and the J gene lost 0 bases, with 9 bases spanning the gap. This CDR3 comprises 15 residues. As DNA, the CDR3 is TGCGCCAGCAGCTTTGACTCGAGCTCCTACAATGAGCAGTTCTTC. It yields the protein CASSFDSSSYNEQFF.

V is TRBV28 and J is TRBJ1-1, with D possibly matching TRBD1 (5 bases). The V gene lost 3 bases and the J gene lost 4 bases, with 18 bases spanning the gap. The CDR3 runs to 16 residues. The germline CDR1 and CDR2 sequences are MDHEN and SYDVKM. In DNA, the CDR3 is TGTGCCAGCAGTTTCCTGAGTCGGGGGTCGCGCACTGAAGCTTTCTTT. This codes for CASSFLSRGSRTEAFF.

This clone was seen a few times. This chain connects TRBV19 to TRBJ2-4; 10 positions agree with TRBD1. This CDR3 is built from 14 residues. CDR1 is LNHDA, CDR2 SQIVND, per germline (reference sequence). V was clipped by 6 bases and J by 8 bases; unmatched bases: 7. CDR3 residues: CASSSGTGVYIQYF. In DNA, the CDR3 is TGTGCCAGTAGCTCCGGGACAGGGGTATACATTCAGTACTTC.

This chain joins TRBV7-9 and TRBJ2-5; D unresolved. Trimming removed 2 bases from V and 5 bases from J, with 6 bases in between. This CDR3 is built from 12 residues. The germline CDR1 and CDR2 sequences are SEHNR and FQNEAQ (reference sequence). CDR3 protein: CASSLMLETQYF. The CDR3 DNA reads TGTGCCAGCAGCTTAATGCTGGAGACCCAGTACTTC.

The chain carries TRBV5-1 and TRBJ2-7; 7 nucleotides align to TRBD1. Germline CDR1 reads SGHRS; CDR2 reads YFSETQ. After removal of 1 base from V and 2 bases from J, the junction contained 3 bases not matched to a gene. The CDR3 is 14 amino acids. The CDR3: CASSLTGAAYEQYF. The CDR3 DNA reads as TGCGCCAGCAGCTTGACAGGGGCAGCCTACGAGCAGTACTTC.

V gene TRBV18 combines with J gene TRBJ2-1; possibly TRBD1 or TRBD2 for D (5 bases each). CDR3 length equals 17 residues. In germline, CDR1 is KGHSH, CDR2 LQKENI. Trimming removed 4 bases from V and 0 bases from J, with 16 bases in between. The CDR3 nucleotides read TGTGCCAGCTCACAATTCGGGGCCTTGAGCTCCTACAATGAGCAGTTCTTC. It translates to CASSQFGALSSYNEQFF.

This clone was seen only once. The sample has other DNA sequences that encode this CDR3 too. This chain links TRBV28 with TRBJ2-5; D might be TRBD2 (5 bases). Germline V gene data show CDR1 as MDHEN and CDR2 as SYDVKM. The length of the CDR3 is 14 residues. V lost 6 bases and J lost 8, with 19 bases in between. This CDR3 reads CASSPTGFGETQYF. DNA of the CDR3: TGTGCCAGCAGCCCAACGGGGTTCGGAGAAACCCAGTACTTC. Supplemented by reference TRBV28 and TRBJ2-5, the full variable domain reads DVKVTQSSRYLVKRTGEKVFLECVQDMDHENMFWYRQDPGLGLRLIYFSYDVKMKEKGDIPEGYSVSREKKERFSLILESASTNQTSMYLCASSPTGFGETQYFGPGTRLLVL.

V and J are TRBV6-5 and TRBJ1-1, with D uncertain. Germline V lookup: CDR1 MNHEY, CDR2 SVGAGI. Trimming stripped 2 bases from V and 2 bases from J, with 9 bases between. The CDR3 sequence is 14 residues long. The CDR3 region has the DNA TGTGCCAGCAGTTACCTCTCGGATAACACTGAAGCTTTCTTT. Amino acid sequence: CASSYLSDNTEAFF.

CDR3 protein: CASSIVGQGFYEQYF. CDR3 coding DNA: TGTGCCAGTAGTATAGTAGGACAGGGGTTTTACGAGCAGTACTTC. The rearrangement links TRBV19 to TRBJ2-7; TRBD1 agrees at 9 bases. The V gene end was trimmed by 1 base and the J gene end by 4 bases; junction bases not matched to a gene: 5. Per the germline V gene, CDR1 is LNHDA and CDR2 is SQIVND (reference sequence). This CDR3 is built from 15 residues.

The chain couples TRBV5-1 to TRBJ2-7; 13 bases are a match to TRBD2. The V gene end was trimmed by 5 bases and the J gene end by 2 bases; junction bases not matched to a gene: 4. CDR3 length: 15 residues. Per the germline V gene, CDR1 is SGHRS and CDR2 is YFSETQ. CDR3 nucleotides: TGCGCCAGCAGGCCGACTAGCGGGGGGACCTACGAGCAGTACTTC. Protein product: CASRPTSGGTYEQYF.

The rearrangement joins TRBV4-1 to TRBJ1-5; D possibly corresponds to TRBD1 (5 bases). Looked up from germline, CDR1 is MGHRA and CDR2 is YSYEKL. V lost 4 bases and J lost 4, with 14 bases in between. The CDR3 spans 15 residues. The CDR3 region has the DNA TGCGCCAGCAGCCCGGCGGGACCGAAAAATCAGCCCCAGCATTTT. Translation: CASSPAGPKNQPQHF.

This rearrangement joins TRBV5-8 to TRBJ1-3, with D possibly TRBD1 on 6 matching bases. The CDR3 extends over 14 amino acids. Trimming removed 4 bases at V and 4 bases at J, with 12 bases between. Per the germline V gene, CDR1 is SGHTS and CDR2 is YDEGEE. DNA of the CDR3: TGTGCCAGCAGCCGGGGACAAGCAGGAAACACCATATATTTT. Its protein is CASSRGQAGNTIYF.

This chain joins TRBV7-9 and TRBJ2-1; D perhaps matches TRBD2 (5 bases). The length of the CDR3 is 16 residues. The ends were cut back, 5 bases at V and 4 bases at J, with 18 bases in the middle. Germline V gene sequence: CDR1 SEHNR, CDR2 FQNEAQ (reference sequence). This chain's CDR3 is CASSPLPGRGYNEQFF. The CDR3 nucleotides read TGTGCCAGCAGCCCACTCCCTGGGAGAGGGTACAATGAGCAGTTCTTC.

The chain uses TRBV6-1 and TRBJ2-2, with TRBD1 identical over 7 bases. The germline CDR1 and CDR2 sequences are MNHNS and SASEGT. Trimming at V came to 5 bases and at J to 8 bases, leaving 2 bases not matched to a gene. The CDR3 totals 12 residues. CDR3 bases: TGTGCCAGCAGTCTGGACAGGGGGGAGCTGTTTTTT. It is translated as CASSLDRGELFF.

This rearrangement joins TRBV7-3 to TRBJ2-5, with 12 nucleotides matching TRBD1. CDR1 SGHTA and CDR2 FQGTGA come from the germline V gene. This CDR3 region has 14 residues. V lost 7 bases to trimming and J lost 14 bases; unmatched junction nucleotides: 14. The CDR3 region is CASTAPGQGAPLYF. For the CDR3, the DNA is TGTGCCAGCACCGCCCCGGGACAGGGGGCGCCCCTCTACTTC. The full variable domain, rest sourced from reference TRBV7-3 and TRBJ2-5, is GAGVSQTPSNKVTEKGKYVELRCDPISGHTALYWYRQSLGQGPEFLIYFQGTGAADDSGLPNDRFFAVRPEGSVSTLKIQRTERGDSAVYLCASTAPGQGAPLYFGPGTRLLVL.

The chain couples TRBV7-8 to TRBJ1-5; 7 bases match TRBD1. CDR3 size: 16 residues. From germline, CDR1 is SGHVS and CDR2 FQNEAQ. The ends lost 0 bases at V and 3 bases at J; junction bases unmatched: 5. CDR3 in amino acids: CASSLADGQVNQPQHF. CDR3 coding DNA: TGTGCCAGCAGCTTAGCGGACGGACAGGTCAATCAGCCCCAGCATTTT.

The rearrangement joins TRBV7-8 to TRBJ2-5, with D tentatively TRBD1 (6 bases). Germline lookup yields CDR1 SGHVS and CDR2 FQNEAQ. Trimming took off 2 bases at V and 3 bases at J, with 10 bases between the two ends. There are 14 residues in the CDR3. The CDR3 reads CASSLLRTEETQYF. The CDR3 DNA follows: TGTGCCAGCAGCTTACTTAGGACAGAAGAGACCCAGTACTTC.

The chain couples TRBV7-2 to TRBJ1-2; TRBD1 matches at 9 bases. Germline-derived CDR1 and CDR2 are SGHTA and FQGNSA. This CDR3 has 13 amino acids. Trimming cost V 4 bases and J 7 bases; bases outside gene matches: 4. CDR3 coding DNA: TGTGCCAGCAGCTCCCGGACAGGGGCTGGCTACACCTTC. Its protein product is CASSSRTGAGYTF.

This clone was recorded only once. This chain connects TRBV2 to TRBJ2-2; D perhaps matches TRBD1 (6 bases). Per germline, CDR1 SNHLY and CDR2 FYNNEI. The CDR3 loop spans 15 amino acids. V dropped 6 bases and J dropped 1 base, with 12 bases sitting between them. The chain's CDR3 is CASRETGWNTGELFF. The CDR3 DNA is TGTGCCAGCAGAGAAACAGGGTGGAACACCGGGGAGCTGTTTTTT.

The genes are TRBV28 and TRBJ1-2; TRBD1 agrees at 9 bases. CDR1 is MDHEN and CDR2 is SYDVKM in the germline V gene. V shed 2 bases and J 6 bases; nucleotides not matched to a gene: 10. This CDR3 is 16 amino acids long. CDR3 protein: CASSLRMGQGADGYTF. The CDR3 region has the DNA TGTGCCAGCAGTTTAAGGATGGGACAGGGAGCGGATGGCTACACCTTC.

The chain has TRBV5-1 and TRBJ2-2; TRBD2 matches at 8 bases. Germline CDR1 is SGHRS and CDR2 is YFSETQ. V dropped 2 bases and J dropped 1; count of bases not matched to a gene: 1. This CDR3 is 15 amino acids long. CDR3 nucleotides: TGCGCCAGCAGCTTAGCGGGAGAGAACACCGGGGAGCTGTTTTTT. It translates to CASSLAGENTGELFF. Based on the CDR3 plus reference TRBV5-1 and TRBJ2-2, the full variable domain is KAGVTQTPRYLIKTRGQQVTLSCSPISGHRSVSWYQQTPGQGLQFLFEYFSETQRNKGNFPGRFSGRQFSNSRSEMNVSTLELGDSALYLCASSLAGENTGELFFGEGSRLTVL.

V usage is TRBV28 and J usage is TRBJ1-1, with 9 bases matching TRBD1. Germline assignment: CDR1 MDHEN and CDR2 SYDVKM. Losses at the gene ends were 6 bases for V and 1 base for J; bases not matched to a gene: 9. CDR3 size: 16 residues. This CDR3 reads CASRPTPGQGNTEAFF. CDR3 bases: TGTGCCAGCAGACCTACGCCGGGACAGGGGAACACTGAAGCTTTCTTT.